Below are 21 T cell receptor beta chains sequenced from a single sample in a study of cytomegalovirus exposure and HLA in healthy donors. 13 Jbeta primers and 60 Vbeta primers were used for the PCR. Sequencing was performed with immunoSEQ multiplex PCR; in TCRdb, only in-frame clones are kept and a portion is missing. The sample contains some 130,000 clones, 70% to 80% of which appear only once. Input material: PBMCs. The receptors here all came from a man aged 50-60 years in good health and CMV-seronegative.

J is TRBJ2-7 and V is TRBV18, with D possibly matching TRBD2 (5 bases). Germline V lookup: CDR1 KGHSH, CDR2 LQKENI. There are 15 residues in the CDR3. V was trimmed by 3 bases and J by 4 bases, leaving 16 bases between them. The CDR3 DNA reads TGTGCCAGCTCACCTCGGGGAGAGGGCCGGTACGAGCAGTACTTC. Protein: CASSPRGEGRYEQYF.

This chain connects TRBV10-3 to TRBJ2-7; 8 bases are shared with TRBD1. The CDR3 sequence is 13 residues long. V lost 5 bases, J lost 3 bases, and 3 bases stayed unmatched. Germline assignment: CDR1 ENHRY and CDR2 SYGVKD. The chain's CDR3 is CAISSGGGYEQYF. For the CDR3, the DNA is TGTGCCATCAGTTCAGGGGGCGGCTACGAGCAGTACTTC.

The chain links TRBV2 to TRBJ2-7; 9 nucleotides match TRBD2. Germline V gene data show CDR1 as SNHLY and CDR2 as FYNNEI. V lost 4 bases, J lost 6 bases, and 7 bases stayed unmatched. The CDR3 has 14 amino acids. The CDR3 sequence: CASSVGTSFFEQYF. Here the CDR3 DNA reads TGTGCCAGCAGTGTGGGGACTAGCTTTTTCGAGCAGTACTTC.

This clone was counted only a few times. The genes are TRBV27 and TRBJ1-2, with D maybe TRBD1 (6 bases). Germline values: CDR1 MNHEY, CDR2 SMNVEV (reference sequence). The CDR3 runs 14 residues. V gave up 4 bases and J gave up 7 bases, with 16 bases separating them. CDR3 sequence: CASSSRGQSAGYTF. Written as DNA, the CDR3 is TGTGCCAGCAGTTCCCGCGGACAGTCTGCTGGCTACACCTTC.

The V call is TRBV5-1, the J call TRBJ2-1; TRBD2 agrees at 7 bases. V shed 4 bases and J 0 bases; nucleotides not matched to a gene: 10. The CDR3 extends over 17 amino acids. Germline-derived CDR1 and CDR2 are SGHRS and YFSETQ. The CDR3 here is CASSRNWRESSYNEQFF. CDR3 bases: TGCGCCAGCAGCCGCAATTGGCGGGAGAGCTCCTACAATGAGCAGTTCTTC.

The V and J genes are TRBV5-4 and TRBJ2-7; weak D call: TRBD1 (6 bases). V lost 3 bases, J lost 3 bases, and 16 bases lay in between. Germline V gene data show CDR1 as SGHNT and CDR2 as YYREEE (reference sequence). This CDR3 region has 15 residues. CDR3 bases: TGTGCCAGCAGCTCCGACCGAGGGACAAGCTACGAGCAGTACTTC. It specifies CASSSDRGTSYEQYF. The variable domain in full, with the rest retrieved from reference TRBV5-4 and TRBJ2-7, is ETGVTQSPTHLIKTRGQQVTLRCSSQSGHNTVSWYQQALGQGPQFIFQYYREEENGRGNFPPRFSGLQFPNYSSELNVNALELDDSALYLCASSSDRGTSYEQYFGPGTRLTVT.

The V and J genes are TRBV9 and TRBJ1-2; 7 nucleotides match TRBD1. The V gene end was trimmed by 0 bases and the J gene end by 6 bases; junction bases not matched to a gene: 5. CDR1 and CDR2 (germline): SGDLS, YYNGEE. The CDR3 consists of 14 residues. CDR3 sequence reads: CASSVDHRGDGYTF. Here the CDR3 DNA reads TGTGCCAGCAGCGTAGATCACAGGGGTGATGGCTACACCTTC.

This chain connects TRBV5-1 to TRBJ1-3; tentative D call: TRBD1 (5 bases). CDR3 size: 16 residues. V was trimmed by 0 bases and J by 0 bases, leaving 10 bases between them. Germline CDR1 SGHRS, CDR2 YFSETQ. CDR3 in DNA: TGCGCCAGCAGCTTGGGGCAGGGACTCTCTGGAAACACCATATATTTT. Protein product: CASSLGQGLSGNTIYF.

This clone turned up a few times. The chain has TRBV6-1 and TRBJ2-2; unclear D gene. The V gene lost 0 bases and the J gene lost 2 bases, with 7 bases spanning the gap. The CDR3 runs to 15 residues. From germline, CDR1 is MNHNS and CDR2 SASEGT. The CDR3 here is CASSEAAFNTGELFF. CDR3 sequence (DNA): TGTGCCAGCAGTGAAGCGGCCTTTAACACCGGGGAGCTGTTTTTT.

The chain employs TRBV19 and TRBJ2-6; D call uncertain. Per germline, CDR1 LNHDA and CDR2 SQIVND (reference sequence). The CDR3 consists of 13 residues. V was clipped by 3 bases and J by 2 bases, with 2 bases between them. In nucleotides, the CDR3 is TGTGCCAGTAGTATCACTGGGGCCAACGTCCTGACTTTC. It yields the protein CASSITGANVLTF.

In this sample, this clone turned up a few times. This chain uses TRBV28 with TRBJ2-5, with D tentatively TRBD2 (5 bases). Trimming stripped 5 bases from V and 7 bases from J, with 20 bases between. The CDR3 covers 15 residues. Germline loops: CDR1 MDHEN, CDR2 SYDVKM. The CDR3 sequence is CASSVPGPKAGTQYF. Written as DNA, the CDR3 is TGTGCCAGCAGTGTTCCGGGCCCTAAGGCGGGGACCCAGTACTTC.

The chain combines TRBV10-3 with TRBJ2-4; TRBD1 matches at 8 bases. The CDR3 loop spans 13 amino acids. The trim removed 5 bases at V and 8 bases at J, leaving 5 bases unmatched. Germline values: CDR1 ENHRY, CDR2 SYGVKD. CDR3: CAISTGGTDIQYF. CDR3 DNA: TGTGCCATCAGTACAGGGGGGACGGACATTCAGTACTTC.

The gene calls are TRBV5-4 and TRBJ2-6; no clear D gene. This CDR3 comprises 17 residues. The germline V and J ends were trimmed by 3 bases and 0 bases, with 13 bases remaining between them. The germline V gene encodes CDR1 SGHNT and CDR2 YYREEE (reference sequence). The CDR3 region is CASSSPSASSGANVLTF. The CDR3 coding sequence is TGTGCCAGCAGCTCGCCGTCAGCGAGCTCTGGGGCCAACGTCCTGACTTTC.

The rearrangement joins TRBV9 to TRBJ2-1; 10 bases match TRBD2. Germline V CDR1 and CDR2: SGDLS, YYNGEE. The CDR3 has 16 amino acids. V lost 3 bases, J lost 3 bases, and 6 bases stayed unmatched. DNA of the CDR3: TGTGCCAGCAGCGCCGGACTAGCGGTCAACTACAATGAGCAGTTCTTC. It translates to CASSAGLAVNYNEQFF.

The chain recombines TRBV10-3 with TRBJ2-1; a weak D match, TRBD1 (5 bases). Germline CDR1 reads ENHRY; CDR2 reads SYGVKD. V lost 10 bases and J 10 bases, leaving 17 bases between the germline ends. The CDR3 is made up of 12 amino acids. The CDR3 coding sequence is TGTGCCACCGCTTTAGGGGCGTGGGAGCAGTTCTTC. This sequence encodes CATALGAWEQFF.

J is TRBJ2-3 and V is TRBV27, with no clear D. The germline V gene has CDR1 MNHEY and CDR2 SMNVEV (reference sequence). The CDR3 covers 13 residues. V was shortened by 5 bases and J by 0 bases, with 6 bases between the two germline ends. This CDR3 is CASSVVSTDTQYF. The CDR3 nucleotides read TGTGCCAGCAGTGTAGTCAGCACAGATACGCAGTATTTT.

The rearrangement uses TRBV9 and TRBJ1-4, with a weak D call TRBD1 (6 bases). From germline, CDR1 is SGDLS and CDR2 YYNGEE. This CDR3 has 17 residues. Deletions cut 0 bases from V and 8 bases from J, with 20 bases between. The CDR3 region has the DNA TGTGCCAGCAGCGTAGCTACGGGGGGCCCTGTGGCCGAAAAACTGTTTTTT. It codes for CASSVATGGPVAEKLFF. Variable domain in full (rest from reference TRBV9 and TRBJ1-4): DSGVTQTPKHLITATGQRVTLRCSPRSGDLSVYWYQQSLDQGLQFLIQYYNGEERAKGNILERFSAQQFPDLHSELNLSSLELGDSALYFCASSVATGGPVAEKLFFGSGTQLSVL.

The chain combines TRBV19 with TRBJ1-1; unclear D gene. Germline values: CDR1 LNHDA, CDR2 SQIVND (reference sequence). V was cut by 0 bases and J by 2 bases, with 7 bases left in between. The CDR3 consists of 14 residues. The CDR3 sequence: CASSIDRTNTEAFF. The CDR3 nucleotides read TGTGCCAGTAGTATAGATCGAACTAACACTGAAGCTTTCTTT. Using reference TRBV19 and TRBJ1-1 for the parts outside the CDR3, the full variable domain is DGGITQSPKYLFRKEGQNVTLSCEQNLNHDAMYWYRQDPGQGLRLIYYSQIVNDFQKGDIAEGYSVSREKKESFPLTVTSAQKNPTAFYLCASSIDRTNTEAFFGQGTRLTVV.

The chain combines TRBV15 with TRBJ2-5; 7 bases align to TRBD1. This CDR3 has 15 residues. V lost 2 bases and J lost 2; bases outside the gene matches: 5. Germline loops: CDR1 LNHNV, CDR2 YYDKDF (reference sequence). CDR3: CATSRTTGDQETQYF. The CDR3 nucleotides read TGTGCCACCAGCAGAACAACAGGGGATCAAGAGACCCAGTACTTC.

The V call is TRBV29-1, the J call TRBJ2-3, with 11 bases identical to TRBD2. Per germline, CDR1 SQVTM and CDR2 ANQGSEA. Losses at the gene ends were 6 bases for V and 2 bases for J; bases not matched to a gene: 4. The CDR3 spans 14 residues. CDR3 protein: CSVGLAGVTDTQYF. CDR3 nucleotides: TGCAGCGTCGGACTAGCGGGCGTCACAGATACGCAGTATTTT.

This chain connects TRBV28 to TRBJ2-7; a possible D gene is TRBD1 (5 bases). Trimming removed 4 bases from V and 5 bases from J, with 18 bases in between. Germline V gene sequence: CDR1 MDHEN, CDR2 SYDVKM. CDR3 length: 15 residues. CDR3 loop: CASSYPLKGSDEQYF. The CDR3 DNA is TGTGCCAGCAGTTACCCTTTGAAGGGGTCCGACGAGCAGTACTTC. Together with reference TRBV28 and TRBJ2-7, the CDR3 gives the full variable domain: DVKVTQSSRYLVKRTGEKVFLECVQDMDHENMFWYRQDPGLGLRLIYFSYDVKMKEKGDIPEGYSVSREKKERFSLILESASTNQTSMYLCASSYPLKGSDEQYFGPGTRLTVT.